The clone carrying this TCR beta chain was recorded a few times. Its antigen is as yet unknown. Isolated RNA was reverse transcribed in full, so expressed TCRB transcripts were sequenced. Approximately 3.6 million reads, on average, came from each naive, central memory and regulatory T cell sample. The repertoire was sequenced with immunoSEQ multiplex PCR; TCRdb's copy has only in-frame clones and lacks some. The repertoire holds 680,000 or so clones, with around a sixth as singletons. The authors sorted CD4+ naive, central memory, regulatory and stem cell-like memory cells via CD45RO/CCR7/CD25/CD127/CD95/CD27. This sample was taken from a study of beta chain features in type 1 diabetes. V was clipped by 4 bases and J by 4 bases, with 13 bases between them. The CDR3 consists of 14 residues. Germline CDR1 is SGHDN and CDR2 is FVKESK. Study outcomes and limitations: Overrepresentation of cells with high TCR expression could result from cDNA sequencing. Within the patient group, naive, central memory and Treg TCRB repertoires appeared more similar to each other than within healthy donors.

The chain combines TRBV14 with TRBJ2-5; D remains unclear. The specimen sequenced was naive CD4+ T cells from blood. The receptor was isolated from a man aged 18 to 29 in good health. The CDR3 nucleotides read TGTGCCAGCAGCCTTCTGGACGTGAGAGAGACCCAGTACTTC. As protein: CASSLLDVRETQYF.